What follows is one TCR beta chain and its context. The data were produced by immunoSEQ multiplex PCR, yet TCRdb's version contains in-frame clones alone and is incomplete. The profile shows 200,000 or so clones, just under 90% of them singletons. This CDR3 contains 17 residues. The V gene's germline CDR1 is LGHNA and CDR2 YNFKEQ. Between the trimmed V and J ends, which lost 0 bases and 0 bases, there was a span of 9 bases. This entry is derived from a study of T cell responses to AZD1222 COVID-19 vaccine. J is TRBJ1-6 and V is TRBV4-2; no clear D. This receptor was identified in an adult in good health. Here the sequenced sample was peripheral blood, taken on day 0 of AZD1222 vaccination. The CDR3 sequence: CASSQDWDSSYNSPLHF. As DNA, the CDR3 is TGTGCCAGCAGCCAAGATTGGGATAGCTCCTATAATTCACCCCTCCACTTT.